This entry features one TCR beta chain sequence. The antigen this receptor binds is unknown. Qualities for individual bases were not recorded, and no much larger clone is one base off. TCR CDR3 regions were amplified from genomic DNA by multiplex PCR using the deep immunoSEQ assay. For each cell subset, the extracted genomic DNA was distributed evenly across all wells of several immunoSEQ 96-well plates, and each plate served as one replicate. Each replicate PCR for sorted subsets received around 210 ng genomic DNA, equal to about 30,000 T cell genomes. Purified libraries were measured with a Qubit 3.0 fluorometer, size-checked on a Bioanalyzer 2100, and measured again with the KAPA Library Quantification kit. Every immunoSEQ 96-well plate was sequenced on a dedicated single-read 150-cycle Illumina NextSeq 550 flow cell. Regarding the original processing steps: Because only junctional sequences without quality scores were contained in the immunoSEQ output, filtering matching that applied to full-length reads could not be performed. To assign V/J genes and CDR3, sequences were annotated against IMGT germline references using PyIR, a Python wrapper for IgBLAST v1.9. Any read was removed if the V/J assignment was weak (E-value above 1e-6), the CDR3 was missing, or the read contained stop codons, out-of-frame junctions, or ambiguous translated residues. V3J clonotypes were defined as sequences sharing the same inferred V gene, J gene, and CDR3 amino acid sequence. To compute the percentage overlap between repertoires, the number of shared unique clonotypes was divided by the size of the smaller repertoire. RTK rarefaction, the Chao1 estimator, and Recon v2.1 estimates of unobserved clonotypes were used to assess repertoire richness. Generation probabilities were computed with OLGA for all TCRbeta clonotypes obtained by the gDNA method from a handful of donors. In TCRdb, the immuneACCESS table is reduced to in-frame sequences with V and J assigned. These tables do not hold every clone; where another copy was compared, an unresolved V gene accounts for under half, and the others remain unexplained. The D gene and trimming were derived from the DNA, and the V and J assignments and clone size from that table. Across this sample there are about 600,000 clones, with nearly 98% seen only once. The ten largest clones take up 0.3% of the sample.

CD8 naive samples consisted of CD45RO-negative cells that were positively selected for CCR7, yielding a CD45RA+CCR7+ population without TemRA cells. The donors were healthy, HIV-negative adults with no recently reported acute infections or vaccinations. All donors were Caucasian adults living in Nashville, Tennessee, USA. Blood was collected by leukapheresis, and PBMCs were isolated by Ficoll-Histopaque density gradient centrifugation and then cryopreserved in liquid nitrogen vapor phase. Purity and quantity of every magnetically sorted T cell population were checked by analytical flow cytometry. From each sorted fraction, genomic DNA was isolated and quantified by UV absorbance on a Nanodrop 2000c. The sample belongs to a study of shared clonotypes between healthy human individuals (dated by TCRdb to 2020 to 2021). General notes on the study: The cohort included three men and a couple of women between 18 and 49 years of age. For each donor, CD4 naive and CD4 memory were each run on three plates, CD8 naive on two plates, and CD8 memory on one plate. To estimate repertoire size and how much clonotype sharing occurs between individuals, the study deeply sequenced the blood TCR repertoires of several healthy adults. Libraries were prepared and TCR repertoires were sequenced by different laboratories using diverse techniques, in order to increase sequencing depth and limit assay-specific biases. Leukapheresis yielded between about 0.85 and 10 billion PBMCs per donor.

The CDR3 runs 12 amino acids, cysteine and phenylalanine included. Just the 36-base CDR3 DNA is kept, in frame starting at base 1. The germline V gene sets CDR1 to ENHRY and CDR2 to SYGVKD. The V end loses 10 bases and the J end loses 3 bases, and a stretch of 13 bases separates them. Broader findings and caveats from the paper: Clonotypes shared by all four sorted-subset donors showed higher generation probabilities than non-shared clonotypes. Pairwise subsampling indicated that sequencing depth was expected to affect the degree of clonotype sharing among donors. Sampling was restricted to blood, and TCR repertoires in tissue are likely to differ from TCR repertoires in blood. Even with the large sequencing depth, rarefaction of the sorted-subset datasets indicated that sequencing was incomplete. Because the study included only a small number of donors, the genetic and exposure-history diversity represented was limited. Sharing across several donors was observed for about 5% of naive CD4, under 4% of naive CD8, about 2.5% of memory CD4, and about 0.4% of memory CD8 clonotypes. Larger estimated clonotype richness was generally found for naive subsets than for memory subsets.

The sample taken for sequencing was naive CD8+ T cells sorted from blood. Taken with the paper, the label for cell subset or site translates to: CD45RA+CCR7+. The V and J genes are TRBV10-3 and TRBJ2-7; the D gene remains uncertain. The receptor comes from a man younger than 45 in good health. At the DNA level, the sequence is TGTGCCACCCTAGGGATGGACTACGAGCAGTACTTC. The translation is CATLGMDYEQYF.